Presented here are 30 T cell receptor beta chains from one specimen sequenced in a study of T cells in women clearing cervical HPV infection. The assay was immunoSEQ multiplex PCR, and TCRdb's table has in-frame clones only and misses some. In total, the table holds more than 20,000 clones. Sequencing was performed on blood buffy coat. The receptors were gathered from a woman aged 18-69 years with a cervical HPV16 infection that either progressed to CIN3+ or cleared (not recorded which).

The CDR3 DNA, read in part, is TGTGCCTGGAGTGTACTTCTGACAGGGGGCAATGAG. It yields the protein CAWSVLLTGGNE. The complete CDR3 reads CAWSVLLTGGNEQFF. The genes are TRBV30 and TRBJ2-1; 9 positions agree with TRBD1. Coverage ceases 3 residues before the CDR3 finishes, and the germline J gene fills in the end. The CDR3 is 15 amino acids. V lost 0 bases and J lost 6; bases outside the gene matches: 6. Germline lookup yields CDR1 GTSNPN and CDR2 SVGIG (reference sequence).

About this clone: The read terminates 3 residues before the CDR3 end, so the remaining end is supplied by the germline J gene. The chain has TRBV11-2 and TRBJ2-7; TRBD2 agrees at 7 bases. The V and J ends lost 0 bases and 2 bases, in that order; junction bases with no gene match: 4. The CDR3 loop spans 15 amino acids. CDR1 SGHAT and CDR2 FQNNGV come from the germline V gene. The covered CDR3 bases are TGTGCCAGCAGCTTAGAGGCTAGCGGACCCTACGAG. Amino acid sequence: CASSLEASGPYE. The entire CDR3 protein is CASSLEASGPYEQYF.

A word on this clone: Read sequence stops 3 residues before the CDR3 end, and the germline J gene provides the missing end. The chain carries TRBV5-1 and TRBJ2-2; D possibly corresponds to TRBD1 (5 bases). V lost 4 bases and J 0 bases, leaving 16 bases between the germline ends. Germline values: CDR1 SGHRS, CDR2 YFSETQ. The CDR3 has 17 amino acids. CDR3 bases read: TGCGCCAGCAGCCAGGACACCCCCGGCCCGAACACCGGGGAG. Its protein is CASSQDTPGPNTGE. The entire CDR3 sequence reads CASSQDTPGPNTGELFF.

As for this clone: Read data end 3 residues before the CDR3 end; the end is taken from the germline J gene. This chain joins TRBV30 and TRBJ1-1; perhaps TRBD1 as D (5 bases). Germline V gives CDR1 GTSNPN, CDR2 SVGIG (reference sequence). This CDR3 is 15 amino acids long. Trimming removed 2 bases from V and 3 bases from J, with 16 bases in between. CDR3 sequence: CAWSIGQGIDTEAFF. The part of the CDR3 DNA that was read is TGTGCCTGGAGTATCGGCCAGGGCATAGACACTGAA.

As for this clone: The read is 3 residues too short to cover the CDR3 end, so that end is filled in from the germline J gene. The rearrangement uses TRBV5-1 and TRBJ2-3, with 9 bases matching TRBD1. The CDR3 consists of 17 residues. CDR1 and CDR2 from the germline V gene are SGHRS and YFSETQ. V lost 3 bases, J lost 0 bases, and 8 bases stayed unmatched. The CDR3: CASSSGRGTGSTDTQYF. The DNA read from the CDR3 is TGCGCCAGCAGCTCGGGACGCGGGACAGGGAGCACAGATACG.

With regard to this clone: Coverage ceases 3 residues before the CDR3 finishes, and the germline J gene fills in the end. V is TRBV6-1 and J is TRBJ2-2; 8 bases match TRBD1. The CDR3 runs to 16 residues. After removal of 2 bases from V and 7 bases from J, the junction contained 9 bases not matched to a gene. Germline assignment: CDR1 MNHNS and CDR2 SASEGT. CDR3 region: CASSEKTGDDGGELFF. Partial CDR3 DNA: TGTGCCAGCAGTGAAAAGACAGGGGATGATGGCGGGGAG.

Regarding this clone: Coverage ceases 3 residues before the CDR3 finishes, and the germline J gene fills in the end. The chain is built from TRBV2 and TRBJ1-1; no reliable D call. Germline CDR1 reads SNHLY; CDR2 reads FYNNEI. V lost 3 bases and J lost 0, with 14 bases in between. The CDR3 is 16 residues long. The covered CDR3 bases are TGTGCCAGCAGTGAGGGTTCGCCAGGAATGAACACTGAA. It encodes CASSEGSPGMNTE. The complete CDR3 reads CASSEGSPGMNTEAFF.

As to this clone: Read coverage stops 3 residues before the CDR3 terminus; the germline J gene supplies the remainder. The chain links TRBV11-3 to TRBJ1-2; 9 bases fit TRBD1. The CDR3 totals 15 residues. Germline CDR1 SGHNT, CDR2 YENEEA. CDR3 DNA, as far as it was read: TGTGCCAGCAGCTTAGAGAGAGGACAGGGGTACGAC. It is translated as CASSLERGQGYD. The full-length CDR3 reads as CASSLERGQGYDYTF.

Concerning this clone: The read finishes 3 residues shy of the CDR3 end, and the germline J gene is used to complete it. The rearrangement links TRBV19 to TRBJ1-4, with 7 bases fitting TRBD1. Unmatched junction bases numbered 6, after V lost 1 base and J lost 4 bases. This CDR3 spans 16 amino acids. The germline V gene has CDR1 LNHDA and CDR2 SQIVND (reference sequence). The CDR3 reads CASSIVQGRGNEKLFF. Incomplete CDR3 DNA: TGTGCCAGTAGTATAGTACAGGGGCGAGGTAATGAAAAA.

As concerns this clone: Read sequence stops 3 residues before the CDR3 end, and the germline J gene provides the missing end. The chain has TRBV11-2 and TRBJ2-3, with 8 bases aligning to TRBD2. This CDR3 has 15 amino acids. Germline values: CDR1 SGHAT, CDR2 FQNNGV. V was pared by 2 bases and J by 6 bases, with 7 bases of the junction left unmatched. Partial CDR3 DNA: TGTGCCAGCAGCTTATTACGGGGGGGAGGGGATACG. The encoded protein is CASSLLRGGGDT. The whole CDR3 is CASSLLRGGGDTQYF.

With respect to this clone: The missing CDR3 end, 3 residues past where the read stops, is filled in from the germline J gene. The J gene is TRBJ2-3, the V gene TRBV20-1; 12 nucleotides line up with TRBD1. The V segment lost 1 base and the J segment 2 bases; nucleotides outside the gene matches: 4. Germline assignment: CDR1 DFQATT and CDR2 SNEGSKA (reference sequence). The CDR3 is 16 residues long. The sequenced CDR3 bases are TGCAGTGCTAGAGGTCCGGGACAGGGGGCCACAGATACG. This codes for CSARGPGQGATDT. The full-length CDR3 reads as CSARGPGQGATDTQYF.

Here the CDR3 reads CSVENRAYEQYF. The covered CDR3 bases are TGCAGCGTTGAAAACAGGGCCTACGAG. This sequence joins TRBV29-1 and TRBJ2-7, with TRBD1 as a possible D gene (6 bases). The sequenced fragment ends 3 residues before the CDR3 boundary, so the rest is inferred from the germline J gene. The germline V and J ends were trimmed by 2 bases and 2 bases, with 7 bases remaining between them. The CDR3 extends over 12 amino acids. CDR1 and CDR2 from the germline V gene are SQVTM and ANQGSEA.

For this clone: The read ends 3 residues shy of where the CDR3 ends; the end is completed using the germline J gene. J is TRBJ2-7 and V is TRBV5-1; D could derive from TRBD1 or TRBD2 (6 bases each). Germline CDR1 and CDR2: SGHRS and YFSETQ. This CDR3 region has 14 residues. Trimming took off 4 bases at V and 4 bases at J, with 15 bases between the two ends. CDR3: CASSVTGRRYEQYF. The sequenced part of the CDR3 DNA is TGCGCCAGCAGCGTTACAGGGAGGCGGTACGAG.

Partial CDR3 DNA: TGTGCCAGCAGGATGACAGGGGGCAACCCCAACACTGAA. Translating gives CASRMTGGNPNTE. The CDR3 reads in full as CASRMTGGNPNTEAFF. The chain combines TRBV7-3 with TRBJ1-1, with TRBD1 matching over 10 bases. The read ends 3 residues shy of where the CDR3 ends; the end is completed using the germline J gene. Germline assignment: CDR1 SGHTA and CDR2 FQGTGA. There are 16 residues in the CDR3. Trimming took 6 bases from V and 2 from J; bases not matched to a gene: 9.

A word on this clone: The read ends 3 residues early relative to the CDR3; the germline J gene fills the gap. V and J are TRBV7-8 and TRBJ1-3; D might be TRBD1 (5 bases). This CDR3 spans 16 amino acids. Trimming took off 5 bases at V and 0 bases at J, with 14 bases between the two ends. The germline V gene encodes CDR1 SGHVS and CDR2 FQNEAQ. CDR3 loop: CASSQRDGNSGNTIYF. The sequenced part of the CDR3 DNA is TGTGCCAGCAGCCAGCGGGACGGAAACTCTGGAAACACC.

A note on this clone: The read ends 3 residues before the CDR3 terminus; that terminus is restored from the germline J gene. The rearrangement joins TRBV5-1 to TRBJ2-2, with TRBD2 identical over 8 bases. Germline assignment: CDR1 SGHRS and CDR2 YFSETQ. V was clipped by 4 bases and J by 0 bases; unmatched bases: 11. This CDR3 has 18 residues. The CDR3: CASSPSLMTSANTGELFF. CDR3 DNA, as far as it was read: TGCGCCAGCAGCCCCTCCTTGATGACTAGCGCGAACACCGGGGAG. Variable domain in full (rest from reference TRBV5-1 and TRBJ2-2): KAGVTQTPRYLIKTRGQQVTLSCSPISGHRSVSWYQQTPGQGLQFLFEYFSETQRNKGNFPGRFSGRQFSNSRSEMNVSTLELGDSALYLCASSPSLMTSANTGELFFGEGSRLTVL.

As concerns this clone: Read data end 3 residues before the CDR3 end; the end is taken from the germline J gene. Distinct nucleotide sequences in the sample also encode this CDR3. The chain joins TRBV18 to TRBJ2-1, with 9 bases fitting TRBD2. CDR1 KGHSH and CDR2 LQKENI come from the germline V gene. Trimming took 6 bases from V and 3 from J; bases not matched to a gene: 12. The CDR3 is made up of 17 amino acids. The CDR3 sequence: CASSPPTSGYRYNEQFF. CDR3 bases read: TGTGCCAGCTCCCCCCCCACTAGCGGGTACCGCTACAATGAG.

Turning to this clone: Read coverage stops 3 residues before the CDR3 terminus; the germline J gene supplies the remainder. J is TRBJ2-2 and V is TRBV19; possible D gene TRBD1, 5 bases. The CDR3 spans 12 residues. V was pared by 6 bases and J by 8 bases, with 10 bases between. From germline, CDR1 is LNHDA and CDR2 SQIVND (reference sequence). This CDR3 reads CASSSRVGELFF. The sequenced part of the CDR3 DNA is TGTGCCAGTAGCTCCAGGGTAGGGGAG.

Concerning this clone itself: The observed sequence ends 3 residues before the CDR3 terminus, with the missing tail filled in from the germline J gene. The chain links TRBV5-6 to TRBJ2-5, with D possibly TRBD2 on 6 matching bases. Germline V gives CDR1 SGHDT, CDR2 YYEEEE. The V end was cut by 1 base, the J end by 2 bases, with 12 bases between. The CDR3 covers 15 residues. The CDR3 here is CASSLRRGLQETQYF. CDR3 DNA, as far as it was read: TGTGCCAGCAGCTTGCGGAGGGGTTTACAAGAGACC.

Notes on this clone: The CDR3 end falls 3 residues outside the read, so it is completed with the germline J gene. This chain links TRBV7-2 with TRBJ2-7; maybe TRBD1 (6 bases). V gave up 1 base and J gave up 5 bases, with 12 bases separating them. Germline V lookup: CDR1 SGHTA, CDR2 FQGNSA. The CDR3 contains 14 residues. The CDR3 here is CASSLGQGFDEQYF. CDR3 bases read: TGTGCCAGCAGCTTAGGGCAGGGGTTCGACGAG.

A remark on this clone: The sequenced fragment ends 3 residues before the CDR3 boundary, so the rest is inferred from the germline J gene. The chain recombines TRBV11-2 with TRBJ2-3; D ambiguous. Deletions cut 1 base from V and 5 bases from J, with 10 bases between. Germline loops: CDR1 SGHAT, CDR2 FQNNGV. CDR3 length equals 14 residues. CDR3 DNA, as far as it was read: TGTGCCAGCAGCTTAGTCCGGGTAGAAGATACG. Protein sequence: CASSLVRVEDT. The entire CDR3 sequence reads CASSLVRVEDTQYF.

Note on this clone: The read ends 3 residues before the CDR3 terminus; that terminus is restored from the germline J gene. The chain employs TRBV20-1 and TRBJ2-7, with a possible D match to TRBD1 (5 bases). This CDR3 spans 12 amino acids. CDR1 is DFQATT and CDR2 is SNEGSKA in the germline V gene (reference sequence). Trimming took 7 bases from V and 3 from J, leaving 13 bases between them. The CDR3 loop reads CSVRQGGYEQYF. The covered CDR3 bases are TGCAGTGTGAGGCAGGGTGGCTACGAG.

In the case of this clone: The CDR3 extends 3 residues past the end of the read, so its final part is completed from the germline J gene. This rearrangement joins TRBV2 to TRBJ2-7; 12 nucleotides line up with TRBD2. CDR3 length: 18 residues. Germline V gives CDR1 SNHLY, CDR2 FYNNEI. The V segment lost 0 bases and the J segment 0 bases; nucleotides outside the gene matches: 6. CDR3 protein: CASSEALTSGGFSYEQYF. The sequenced CDR3 bases are TGTGCCAGCAGTGAAGCCTTGACTAGCGGGGGATTCTCCTACGAG.

About this clone: The read comes to an end 3 residues before the CDR3 does, leaving the germline J gene to fill in the end. The rearrangement joins TRBV30 to TRBJ1-6; perhaps TRBD1 as D (5 bases). Per germline, CDR1 GTSNPN and CDR2 SVGIG (reference sequence). With 5 bases removed from V and 6 bases from J, the gap between germline ends came to 8 bases. This CDR3 has 12 amino acids. The CDR3 DNA, read in part, is TGTGCCTGGGACAGATTTAATTCACCC. It is translated as CAWDRFNSP. Given in full, the CDR3 is CAWDRFNSPLHF. Variable domain in full (rest from reference TRBV30 and TRBJ1-6): SQTIHQWPATLVQPVGSPLSLECTVEGTSNPNLYWYRQAAGRGLQLLFYSVGIGQISSEVPQNLSASRPQDRQFILSSKKLLLSDSGFYLCAWDRFNSPLHFGNGTRLTVT.

With respect to this clone: The CDR3 is cut off 3 residues early in the read; its end comes from the germline J gene. V and J are TRBV2 and TRBJ1-2; D is ambiguous. The germline V gene encodes CDR1 SNHLY and CDR2 FYNNEI. CDR3 length: 12 amino acids. The CDR3 region is CASSVRRRGYTF. CDR3 DNA (partial): TGTGCCAGCAGTGTTAGACGGCGGGGC. The entire variable domain, with the rest obtained from reference TRBV2 and TRBJ1-2, is as follows: EPEVTQTPSHQVTQMGQEVILRCVPISNHLYFYWYRQILGQKVEFLVSFYNNEISEKSEIFDDQFSVERPDGSNFTLKIRSTKLEDSAMYFCASSVRRRGYTFGSGTRLTVV.

Notes on this clone: The read ends 3 residues early relative to the CDR3; the germline J gene fills the gap. The V call is TRBV18, the J call TRBJ2-2, with D possibly TRBD2 on 5 matching bases. The length of the CDR3 is 18 residues. Trimming shortened V by 3 bases and J by 2 bases, and 19 bases separated the two germline ends. Germline V lookup: CDR1 KGHSH, CDR2 LQKENI. The sequenced CDR3 bases are TGTGCCAGCTCACCCCGAGCCGTGCGACGGGGAAACACCGGGGAG. Amino acid sequence: CASSPRAVRRGNTGE. The CDR3 in its entirety is CASSPRAVRRGNTGELFF.

Notes on this clone: With the read ending 3 residues before the CDR3 end, the germline J gene is used to fill in that end. The chain is built from TRBV27 and TRBJ2-7; 11 nucleotides line up with TRBD1. V lost 4 bases and J lost 3; bases outside the gene matches: 2. Germline loops: CDR1 MNHEY, CDR2 SMNVEV (reference sequence). The length of the CDR3 is 14 residues. The CDR3 protein is CASSWGTGGYEQYF. Incomplete CDR3 DNA: TGTGCCAGCAGTTGGGGGACAGGGGGCTACGAG.

The CDR3: CAISASGLATGEQFF. The covered CDR3 bases are TGTGCCATCAGTGCCTCGGGACTAGCGACTGGTGAG. The J gene is TRBJ2-1, the V gene TRBV10-3; 10 bases fit TRBD2. The sequence runs out 3 residues before the end of the CDR3; the remainder is reconstructed from the germline J gene. Germline lookup yields CDR1 ENHRY and CDR2 SYGVKD. The CDR3 spans 15 residues. V shed 4 bases and J 9 bases; nucleotides not matched to a gene: 9.

As for this clone: The read terminates 3 residues ahead of where the CDR3 ends, so the germline J gene completes it. V and J are TRBV14 and TRBJ2-7; 7 bases line up with TRBD1. This CDR3 contains 14 residues. Per germline, CDR1 SGHDN and CDR2 FVKESK. V gave up 0 bases and J gave up 6 bases; unmatched junction bases: 5. CDR3: CASSQETGVGEQYF. The DNA read from the CDR3 is TGTGCCAGCAGCCAAGAAACAGGGGTGGGCGAG. Using reference TRBV14 and TRBJ2-7 for the parts outside the CDR3, the full variable domain is EAGVTQFPSHSVIEKGQTVTLRCDPISGHDNLYWYRRVMGKEIKFLLHFVKESKQDESGMPNNRFLAERTGGTYSTLKVQPAELEDSGVYFCASSQETGVGEQYFGPGTRLTVT.

The CDR3 spells CASSPSGHRTASGNTIYF. CDR3 DNA (partial): TGTGCCAGTAGTCCTTCTGGGCACCGGACAGCCTCTGGAAACACC. The chain couples TRBV19 to TRBJ1-3; perhaps TRBD1 as D (6 bases). The DNA ends 3 residues before the CDR3 does, and the rest of the CDR3 is filled in from the germline J gene. This CDR3 contains 18 residues. Germline CDR1 LNHDA, CDR2 SQIVND (reference sequence). Trimming stripped 5 bases from V and 0 bases from J, with 20 bases between.